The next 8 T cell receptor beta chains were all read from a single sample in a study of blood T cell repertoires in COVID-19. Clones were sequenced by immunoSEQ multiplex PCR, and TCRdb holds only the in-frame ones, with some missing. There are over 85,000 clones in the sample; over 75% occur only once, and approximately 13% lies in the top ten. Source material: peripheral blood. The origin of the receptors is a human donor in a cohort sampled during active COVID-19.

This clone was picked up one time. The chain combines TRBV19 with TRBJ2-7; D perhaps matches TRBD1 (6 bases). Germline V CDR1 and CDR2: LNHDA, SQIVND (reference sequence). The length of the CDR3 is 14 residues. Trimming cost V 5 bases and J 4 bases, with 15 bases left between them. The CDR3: CASSLGARVYEQYF. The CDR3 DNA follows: TGTGCCAGTAGTCTGGGGGCGCGGGTTTACGAGCAGTACTTC.

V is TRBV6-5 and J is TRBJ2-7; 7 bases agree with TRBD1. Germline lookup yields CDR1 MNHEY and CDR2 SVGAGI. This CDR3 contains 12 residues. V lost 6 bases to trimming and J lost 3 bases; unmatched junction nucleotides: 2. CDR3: CASSRDSYEQYF. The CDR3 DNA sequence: TGTGCCAGCAGCAGGGACAGCTACGAGCAGTACTTC.

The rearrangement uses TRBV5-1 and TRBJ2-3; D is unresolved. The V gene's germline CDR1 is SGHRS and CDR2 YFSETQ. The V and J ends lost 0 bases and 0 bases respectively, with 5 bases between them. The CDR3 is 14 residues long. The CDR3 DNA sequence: TGCGCCAGCAGCTTGGGCAGTAGCACAGATACGCAGTATTTT. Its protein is CASSLGSSTDTQYF.

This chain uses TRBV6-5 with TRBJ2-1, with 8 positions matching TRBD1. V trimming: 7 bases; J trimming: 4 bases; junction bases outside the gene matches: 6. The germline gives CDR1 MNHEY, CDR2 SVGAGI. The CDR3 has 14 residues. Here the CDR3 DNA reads TGTGCCAGCACTGCCGGGACAGGTTACAATGAGCAGTTCTTC. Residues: CASTAGTGYNEQFF.

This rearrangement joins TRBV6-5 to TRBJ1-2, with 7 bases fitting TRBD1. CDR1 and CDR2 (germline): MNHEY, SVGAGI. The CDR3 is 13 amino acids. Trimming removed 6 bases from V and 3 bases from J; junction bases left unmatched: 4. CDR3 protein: CASRTQGDYGYTF. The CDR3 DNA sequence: TGTGCCAGCAGGACCCAGGGGGACTATGGCTACACCTTC.

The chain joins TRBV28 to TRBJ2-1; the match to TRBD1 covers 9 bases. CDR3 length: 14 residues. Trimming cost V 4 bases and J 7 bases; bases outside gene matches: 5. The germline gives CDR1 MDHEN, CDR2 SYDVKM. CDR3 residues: CASSSQGQGNEQFF. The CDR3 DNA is TGTGCCAGCAGTTCACAGGGACAGGGAAATGAGCAGTTCTTC.

The CDR3 here is CAWRGYYTGELFF. The CDR3 nucleotides read TGTGCCTGGCGGGGATACTACACCGGGGAGCTGTTTTTT. This chain joins TRBV30 and TRBJ2-2, with D tentatively TRBD2 (5 bases). Trimming removed 5 bases from V and 3 bases from J, with 10 bases in between. Per germline, CDR1 GTSNPN and CDR2 SVGIG (reference sequence). The CDR3 extends over 13 amino acids.

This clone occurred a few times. CDR3 DNA: TGTGCCAGCAGGGCCGGGACAGGGGTCCCCAATCAGCCCCAGCATTTT. The encoded protein is CASRAGTGVPNQPQHF. This sequence joins TRBV7-2 and TRBJ1-5; 10 bases agree with TRBD1. Per germline, CDR1 SGHTA and CDR2 FQGNSA. The CDR3 spans 16 residues. The trim removed 6 bases at V and 3 bases at J, leaving 8 bases unmatched.